This T cell receptor beta chain stems from a study of OX40 agonist ivuxolimab in advanced cancers. Overall study: In this cohort, patients received ivuxolimab, an agonistic anti-OX40 (CD134) antibody. With a range of roughly 20 to 90, age averaged about 59 years, and around 80% were male.

Autoimmune disease history or systemic immunosuppression barred patients. Method: immunoSEQ multiplex PCR; TCRdb's copy keeps in-frame clones and lacks some. Seen here are around 94,000 clones, 92% observed once, and the top ten hold approximately 3.6%. The sequence was obtained from an adult with an advanced solid tumor such as melanoma, head and neck, liver or kidney cancer. Sequences were derived from CD4+ or CD8+ T cells sorted from blood, sampled in a trial of the OX40 agonist ivuxolimab.

Here the CDR3 reads CASSQDRGAGVQETQYF. CDR3 nucleotides: TGCGCCAGCAGCCAAGATCGTGGAGCGGGGGTGCAAGAGACCCAGTACTTC. V and J are TRBV4-3 and TRBJ2-5; 8 nucleotides line up with TRBD2. Germline trimming cut 0 bases from V and 2 bases from J; bases unmatched to any gene: 8. From germline, CDR1 is LGHNA and CDR2 YSLEER. The CDR3 runs to 17 residues.